Below, one TCR beta chain is given with its context. Its antigen is not known. With a far larger clone one base away, a read error is the likely cause. This sample is part of a study of shared clonotypes between healthy human individuals. General study findings and limits: Sampling covered blood only; tissue repertoires likely differ.

This CDR3 region has 19 residues. V lost 2 bases, J lost 3 bases, and 22 bases lay in between. Germline-derived CDR1 and CDR2 are SEHNR and FQNEAQ (reference sequence). Donation came from healthy HIV-negative adults that had no recent acute infections or vaccinations. This table comes from immunoSEQ multiplex PCR, and its TCRdb copy is limited to in-frame clones, with some not included. This repertoire shows some 530,000 clones, roughly 80% found once; its top ten account for approximately 11%. Sequenced input: PBMCs. The sequence was collected from a woman aged 40 to 50 in good health. Some clones in this sample may be carry-over from other donors' samples. The rearrangement joins TRBV7-9 to TRBJ2-2; D not certain. CDR3 DNA sequence: TGTGCCAGCAGCTTACTTGGGCTTCCCATAACCGCGGACACCGGGGAGCTGTTTTTT. It is translated as CASSLLGLPITADTGELFF. Combining the CDR3 with reference TRBV7-9 and TRBJ2-2 gives the whole variable domain DTGVSQNPRHKITKRGQNVTFRCDPISEHNRLYWYRQTLGQGPEFLTYFQNEAQLEKSRLLSDRFSAERPKGSFSTLEIQRTEQGDSAMYLCASSLLGLPITADTGELFFGEGSRLTVL.